The sequence of this T cell receptor (beta chain) was determined in a study of graft-versus-host responses after intestinal transplantation. About the study: Anti-thymocyte globulin served as induction for all recipients, who then took tacrolimus and steroids for three to four years. Findings and limits, study-wide: Recipient marrow held GvH clones, some first seen in ileum or blood. Early post-transplant declines in HvG were associated with peak levels of circulating GvH clones.

Only in-frame clones appear in the TCRdb table, and some are missing; sequencing was by immunoSEQ multiplex PCR. Found here are about 24,000 clones, roughly 88% of them singletons; the top ten hold more than 0.75%. A note on this clone: Its antigen is unknown.

The sample was PBMCs, taken roughly 69 weeks after intestinal transplant. The receptor comes from a human patient who received an intestinal transplant, so some T cells may come from the graft donor.

The CDR3 DNA reads as TGTGCCAGCAGTTTGGCGGGAGGGCCCTATGATACGCAGTATTTT. This sequence encodes CASSLAGGPYDTQYF. The rearrangement joins TRBV6-5 to TRBJ2-3; 9 bases match TRBD2. V trimming: 4 bases; J trimming: 6 bases; junction bases outside the gene matches: 8. Germline-derived CDR1 and CDR2 are MNHEY and SVGAGI. The CDR3 runs 15 residues.